A single sample gave rise to the 3 T cell receptor beta chains below, sequenced in a study of blood T cell repertoires in COVID-19. Clones were sequenced by immunoSEQ multiplex PCR, and TCRdb holds only the in-frame ones, with some missing. Altogether more than 15,000 clones are present, approximately 90% being singletons, with the ten largest covering approximately 7.5%. Sequencing used peripheral blood. Every receptor here comes from a woman aged 55-69 years with active COVID-19.

The chain joins TRBV6-5 to TRBJ2-3, with TRBD1 matching 9 bases. The germline CDR1 and CDR2 sequences are MNHEY and SVGAGI. With V trimmed by 2 bases and J by 7 bases, 7 bases remained unmatched. CDR3 length: 15 residues. In nucleotides, the CDR3 is TGTGCCAGCAGTTACACCGGGACAGGGTCTTATACGCAGTATTTT. Translation: CASSYTGTGSYTQYF.

This clone was detected only once. The chain links TRBV18 to TRBJ2-7; 12 bases map to TRBD2. V gave up 3 bases and J gave up 4 bases; unmatched junction bases: 4. There are 15 residues in the CDR3. In germline, CDR1 is KGHSH, CDR2 LQKENI. In nucleotides, the CDR3 is TGTGCCAGCTCACCGACTAGCGGGGGAACATACGAGCAGTACTTC. Amino acids: CASSPTSGGTYEQYF.

The chain is built from TRBV11-2 and TRBJ2-2; D possibly corresponds to TRBD1 (5 bases). With 1 base removed from V and 0 bases from J, the gap between germline ends came to 9 bases. The CDR3 is made up of 16 amino acids. CDR1 and CDR2 from the germline V gene are SGHAT and FQNNGV. CDR3 nucleotide sequence: TGTGCCAGCAGCTTAGGGACATTCGCGAACACCGGGGAGCTGTTTTTT. It yields the protein CASSLGTFANTGELFF.